This T cell receptor (beta chain) emerged from a study of blood T cell repertoires in COVID-19. Study overall: Samples representing acute and convalescent COVID-19 were sourced from the United States, Italy and Spain. PBMCs, B-cell-depleted T cells, or T cells were the source of the cDNA or gDNA that made up the material.

The CDR3 has 13 residues. Between the trimmed V and J ends, which lost 8 bases and 7 bases, there was a span of 14 bases. This clone was seen more than once but under ten times. Per the authors' pipeline: Scientists estimated how many nucleated cells there were by amplifying reference gene primers. The method was immunoSEQ multiplex PCR; TCRdb's version includes in-frame clones alone and lacks a portion of them. V and J calls plus clone size are reproduced from that table; the DNA served to infer D and trimming. The data hold some 80,000 clones, with around 84% observed a single time. The chain joins TRBV12-3 or TRBV12-4 to TRBJ2-2, with D perhaps TRBD1 (5 bases). The receptor was derived from a human donor in a cohort sampled during active COVID-19. The sequenced sample consisted of peripheral blood. The CDR3 loop reads CASEPRENGELFF. CDR3 in DNA: TGTGCCAGCGAGCCCAGGGAAAACGGGGAGCTGTTTTTT.